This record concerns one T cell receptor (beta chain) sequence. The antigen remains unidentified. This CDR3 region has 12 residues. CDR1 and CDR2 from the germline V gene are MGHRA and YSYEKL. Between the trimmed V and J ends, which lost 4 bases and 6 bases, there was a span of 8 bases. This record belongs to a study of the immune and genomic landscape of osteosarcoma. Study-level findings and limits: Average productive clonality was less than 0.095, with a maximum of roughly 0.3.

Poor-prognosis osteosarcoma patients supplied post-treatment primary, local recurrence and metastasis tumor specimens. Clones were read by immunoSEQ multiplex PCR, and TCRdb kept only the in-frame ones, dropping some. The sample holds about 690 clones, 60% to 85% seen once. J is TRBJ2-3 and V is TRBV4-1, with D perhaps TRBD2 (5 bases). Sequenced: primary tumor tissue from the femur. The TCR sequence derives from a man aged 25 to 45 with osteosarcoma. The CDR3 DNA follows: TGCGCCAGCAGCCTCCCTAGCGATACGCAGTATTTT. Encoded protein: CASSLPSDTQYF.